The 13 T cell receptor beta chains presented below share a single source sample, sequenced in a study of blood T cells in healthy people across ages (dated by TCRdb to between 2015 and 2016). The library was produced with 5' RACE. The run used an Illumina HiSeq 2500. The second PCR ran for roughly 7 to 11 cycles and used a J-beta primer mix along with a sample-barcoded 5' primer. TCRdb took the public reads, trimmed them with fastp at Q25, ran MiXCR for clone calling and kept in-frame beta chains. CDR3 protein duplicates are merged, each entry listing the most common genes and DNA. The sample table shows 650,000 to 1,000,000 distinct CDR3 sequences, and around 34% are seen once. Roughly 13% of the sample rests with the top ten. Sequences were obtained from blood. These TCRs come from a man younger than 35 in good health.

The V call is TRBV9, the J call TRBJ2-7; D is unclear. The CDR3 has 14 amino acids. V was shortened by 0 bases and J by 2 bases, with 9 bases between the two germline ends. Germline loops: CDR1 SGDLS, CDR2 YYNGEE. Written as DNA, the CDR3 is TGTGCCAGCAGCGTAGGGGTGGATACCTACGAGCAGTACTTC. This encodes CASSVGVDTYEQYF.

This clonotype was detected only a few times. This rearrangement joins TRBV20-1 to TRBJ2-3; 8 nucleotides line up with TRBD2. Germline lookup yields CDR1 DFQATT and CDR2 SNEGSKA (reference sequence). The CDR3 has 16 amino acids. The V segment lost 2 bases and the J segment 2 bases; nucleotides outside the gene matches: 9. The CDR3 DNA reads TGCAGTGCTAGACCTGGACTAGCAGACTACACAGATACGCAGTATTTT. Translated, it gives CSARPGLADYTDTQYF.

J is TRBJ2-7 and V is TRBV20-1; 9 bases align to TRBD2. Germline-derived CDR1 and CDR2 are DFQATT and SNEGSKA (reference sequence). Trimming at V came to 2 bases and at J to 7 bases, leaving 15 bases not matched to a gene. This CDR3 is 16 amino acids long. The CDR3 sequence: CSARPPGTSSYDEQYF. Written as DNA, the CDR3 is TGCAGTGCTAGACCCCCCGGGACTAGCAGCTACGATGAGCAGTACTTC.

As concerns this clonotype: One base away lies a much larger clone, so this may be a sequencing read error. The chain joins TRBV5-6 to TRBJ2-5; no clear D gene. The last part of the DNA fits TRBJ2-7 better; the J call may be wrong. The CDR3 totals 16 residues. Germline CDR1 reads SGHDT; CDR2 reads YYEEEE. CDR3 DNA: TGTGCCAGCAGCTTGGCCGCGAGACATGTCTCCTACGAGCAGTACTTC. Residues: CASSLAARHVSYEQYF.

A word on this clonotype: A read error may account for a junction end that differs from germline. This sequence joins TRBV5-6 and TRBJ2-3; TRBD2 matches at 10 bases. Germline V gene data show CDR1 as SGHDT and CDR2 as YYEEEE. CDR3 length: 16 residues. In nucleotides, the CDR3 is TGTGCCAGCACCTTGGAAGGACTAGCGGACACAGATACGCAGTATTTT. This sequence encodes CASTLEGLADTDTQYF.

The chain employs TRBV7-2 and TRBJ1-2; 9 bases line up with TRBD1. V lost 1 base, J lost 2 bases, and 2 bases stayed unmatched. This CDR3 comprises 15 residues. Germline CDR1 is SGHTA and CDR2 is FQGNSA. The CDR3 DNA sequence: TGTGCCAGCAGCTTAGGGGGGACAGGGAACTATGGCTACACCTTC. Protein sequence: CASSLGGTGNYGYTF.

The chain combines TRBV29-1 with TRBJ2-3; the match to TRBD2 covers 7 bases. The CDR3 covers 13 residues. CDR1 and CDR2 from the germline V gene are SQVTM and ANQGSEA. The trim removed 3 bases at V and 3 bases at J, leaving 3 bases unmatched. CDR3 coding DNA: TGCAGCGTTGAGGCGGGGGTAACAGATACGCAGTATTTT. As protein: CSVEAGVTDTQYF.

This chain connects TRBV7-2 to TRBJ2-1, with 9 nucleotides matching TRBD2. The end of the DNA fits TRBJ2-7 better, so the J call may be wrong. The CDR3 consists of 16 residues. Germline V gene sequence: CDR1 SGHTA, CDR2 FQGNSA. The CDR3 DNA reads TGTGCCAGCAGCCGTAGCGGGGGACTTTCCTACAATGAGCAGTACTTC. Its translation is CASSRSGGLSYNEQYF.

The chain combines TRBV24-1 with TRBJ1-2; D remains ambiguous. V lost 4 bases, J lost 0 bases, and 8 bases lay in between. CDR3 length equals 14 residues. CDR1 KGHDR and CDR2 SFDVKD come from the germline V gene. In DNA, the CDR3 is TGTGCCACCAGTGACCTCACAACTAACTATGGCTACACCTTC. This translates into CATSDLTTNYGYTF.

This clonotype was found many times. The rearrangement joins TRBV7-2 to TRBJ2-6; D is unresolved. V shed 3 bases and J shed 0 bases, with 9 bases lying between them. CDR1 SGHTA and CDR2 FQGNSA come from the germline V gene. The CDR3 covers 16 residues. This chain's CDR3 is CASSLEGASGANVLTF. The CDR3 bases are TGTGCCAGCAGCTTGGAAGGTGCCTCTGGGGCCAACGTCCTGACTTTC.

For this clonotype: With a much larger clone just one base away, this may be a read error. V usage is TRBV28 and J usage is TRBJ2-5, with 10 bases identical to TRBD2. Germline V gene lookup returns CDR1 MDHEN and CDR2 SYDVKM. This CDR3 is 15 amino acids long. The DNA of the CDR3 is TGTGCCTGCAGTTTTTTAGCGGGGGGTGGTGAGACCCAGTACTTC. Translation: CACSFLAGGGETQYF.

The chain is built from TRBV5-6 and TRBJ2-3, with 12 nucleotides matching TRBD2. After removal of 0 bases from V and 4 bases from J, the junction contained 6 bases not matched to a gene. Germline loops: CDR1 SGHDT, CDR2 YYEEEE. The CDR3 runs 17 residues. CDR3 region: CASSLESSGGAPDTQYF. CDR3 nucleotide sequence: TGTGCCAGCAGCTTGGAGTCTAGCGGGGGGGCACCAGATACGCAGTATTTT.

The chain uses TRBV2 and TRBJ2-1, with no clear D. Germline CDR1 reads SNHLY; CDR2 reads FYNNEI. The CDR3 contains 11 residues. Deletions cut 10 bases from V and 5 bases from J, with 9 bases between. CDR3 loop: CATQENNEQFF. The CDR3 coding sequence is TGTGCCACCCAGGAGAACAATGAGCAGTTCTTC. Full variable domain (missing parts from reference TRBV2 and TRBJ2-1): EPEVTQTPSHQVTQMGQEVILRCVPISNHLYFYWYRQILGQKVEFLVSFYNNEISEKSEIFDDQFSVERPDGSNFTLKIRSTKLEDSAMYFCATQENNEQFFGPGTRLTVL.